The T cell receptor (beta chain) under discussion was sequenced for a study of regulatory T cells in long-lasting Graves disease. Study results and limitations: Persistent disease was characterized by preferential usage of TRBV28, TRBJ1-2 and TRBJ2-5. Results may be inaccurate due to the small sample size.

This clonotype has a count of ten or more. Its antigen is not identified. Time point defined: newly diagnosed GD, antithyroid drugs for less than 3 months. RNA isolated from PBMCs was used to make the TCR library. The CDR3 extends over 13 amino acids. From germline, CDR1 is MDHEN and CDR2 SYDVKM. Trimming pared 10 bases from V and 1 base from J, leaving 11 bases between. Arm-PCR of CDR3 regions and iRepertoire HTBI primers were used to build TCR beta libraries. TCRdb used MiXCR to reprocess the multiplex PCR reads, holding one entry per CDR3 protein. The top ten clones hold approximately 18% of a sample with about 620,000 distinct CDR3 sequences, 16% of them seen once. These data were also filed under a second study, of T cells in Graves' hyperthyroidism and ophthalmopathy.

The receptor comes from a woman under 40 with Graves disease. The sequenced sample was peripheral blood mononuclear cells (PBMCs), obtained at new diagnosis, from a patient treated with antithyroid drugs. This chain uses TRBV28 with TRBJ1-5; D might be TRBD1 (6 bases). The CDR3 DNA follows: TGTGCCATCACCGGGACAAGCAATCAGCCCCAGCATTTT. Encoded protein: CAITGTSNQPQHF.